What follows are 18 T cell receptor beta chains derived from one specimen sequenced in a study of T cells after yellow fever vaccination. TCRdb re-analysed the 5' RACE reads in MiXCR, keeping a single row per CDR3 protein. The repertoire includes roughly 400,000 distinct CDR3 sequences, 15% to 20% of them detected once, and around 17% sits in the top ten. This material consisted of PBMCs, taken before the yellow fever booster vaccination. Every receptor here comes from a man younger than 35 who received the YFV17D yellow fever vaccine.

This clonotype was recorded at least ten times. This chain joins TRBV7-2 and TRBJ1-5; 8 bases agree with TRBD1. The germline CDR1 and CDR2 sequences are SGHTA and FQGNSA. The CDR3 is 13 amino acids. The J segment lost 5 bases and the V segment lost 4 bases, leaving 1 base of the junction unmatched. CDR3 loop: CASSYRGDQPQHF. Written as DNA, the CDR3 is TGTGCCAGCAGCTACAGGGGGGATCAGCCCCAGCATTTT.

The count of this clonotype is one. The rearrangement links TRBV3-1 to TRBJ2-1; 9 positions match TRBD1. The ends lost 4 bases at V and 8 bases at J; junction bases unmatched: 12. Germline-derived CDR1 and CDR2 are LGHDT and YNNKEL (reference sequence). There are 16 residues in the CDR3. For the CDR3, the DNA is TGTGCCAGCAGCCCCCACCGGGACAGGGTTAACCATGAGCAGTTCTTC. Amino acid sequence: CASSPHRDRVNHEQFF.

This clonotype came up a few times. V and J are TRBV6-1 and TRBJ2-1; the match to TRBD1 covers 9 bases. From germline, CDR1 is MNHNS and CDR2 SASEGT. V was clipped by 4 bases and J by 6 bases; unmatched bases: 7. The CDR3 extends over 15 amino acids. DNA for the CDR3: TGTGCCAGCAGTGTGAGGGACAGGGTCGGCAATGAGCAGTTCTTC. Translating it yields CASSVRDRVGNEQFF.

This clonotype has more than one count but fewer than ten. The gene calls are TRBV5-1 and TRBJ2-3; TRBD1 matches 10 bases. The V gene's germline CDR1 is SGHRS and CDR2 YFSETQ. The CDR3 contains 22 residues. V lost 1 base to trimming and J lost 3 bases; unmatched junction nucleotides: 23. As DNA, the CDR3 is TGCGCCAGCAGCTTGCAAACCGGGACAGGGGATAACGACCCACTCCCTACAGATACGCAGTATTTT. Amino acid sequence: CASSLQTGTGDNDPLPTDTQYF.

This sequence joins TRBV12-3 or TRBV12-4 and TRBJ1-6; D is unresolved. The CDR3 covers 14 residues. V was cut by 5 bases and J by 17 bases, with 22 bases left in between. The CDR3 coding sequence is TGTGCCAGCAGTCCCGGGAACCCCCCTTTCGTTGTCCACTTT. Its translation: CASSPGNPPFVVHF.

This clonotype came up a few times. CDR3 DNA sequence: TGTGCCAGCAGCGCAATCGAATTTGGGGATACGCAGTATTTT. The encoded protein is CASSAIEFGDTQYF. The rearrangement uses TRBV9 and TRBJ2-3, with D uncertain. Germline loops: CDR1 SGDLS, CDR2 YYNGEE. The CDR3 runs to 14 residues. V dropped 3 bases and J dropped 6 bases, with 14 bases sitting between them.

CDR3 in amino acids: CSATALGGATDTQYF. CDR3 in DNA: TGCAGTGCTACTGCCTTGGGGGGGGCCACAGATACGCAGTATTTT. The chain employs TRBV20-1 and TRBJ2-3; a weak D match, TRBD2 (7 bases). CDR1 and CDR2 (germline): DFQATT, SNEGSKA (reference sequence). Trimming pared 4 bases from V and 2 bases from J, leaving 16 bases between. The CDR3 runs 15 residues.

This clonotype was picked up a small number of times. This chain joins TRBV4-1 and TRBJ2-1; 8 nucleotides line up with TRBD1. V shed 3 bases, J shed 4 bases, and the junction held 8 bases outside the gene matches. Germline values: CDR1 MGHRA, CDR2 YSYEKL. This CDR3 spans 16 amino acids. The CDR3 loop reads CASSHDTGGQYNEQFF. CDR3 DNA: TGCGCCAGCAGCCACGATACAGGGGGTCAGTACAATGAGCAGTTCTTC.

Only a few counts were recorded for this clonotype. The chain joins TRBV20-1 to TRBJ1-2; 10 bases line up with TRBD1. V trimming: 3 bases; J trimming: 4 bases; junction bases outside the gene matches: 5. CDR1 and CDR2 from the germline V gene are DFQATT and SNEGSKA (reference sequence). This CDR3 has 14 residues. The CDR3 DNA reads TGCAGTGCTAGGACCGGGGACAGGGGCTATGGCTACACCTTC. This codes for CSARTGDRGYGYTF.

This clonotype was seen once. This chain connects TRBV20-1 to TRBJ1-4; D gene uncertain. The germline V and J ends were trimmed by 6 bases and 4 bases, with 15 bases remaining between them. Germline V gene data show CDR1 as DFQATT and CDR2 as SNEGSKA (reference sequence). The CDR3 runs to 14 residues. As DNA, the CDR3 is TGCAGTGCCTTTCCTCCCGGGGATAATGAAAAACTGTTTTTT. It yields the protein CSAFPPGDNEKLFF.

The V gene is TRBV18, the J gene TRBJ1-5; D may be TRBD1 (6 bases). The germline CDR1 and CDR2 sequences are KGHSH and LQKENI. Trimming left V 3 bases short and J 6 bases short, with 15 bases between. The CDR3 consists of 15 residues. The CDR3 DNA reads as TGTGCCAGCTCACCCCAGGGGATAGCGGGTCAGCCCCAGCATTTT. Protein: CASSPQGIAGQPQHF. The full variable domain, with the rest looked up from reference TRBV18 and TRBJ1-5, is NAGVMQNPRHLVRRRGQEARLRCSPMKGHSHVYWYRQLPEEGLKFMVYLQKENIIDESGMPKERFSAEFPKEGPSILRIQQVVRGDSAAYFCASSPQGIAGQPQHFGDGTRLSIL.

This sequence joins TRBV15 and TRBJ1-3; D gene ambiguous. V dropped 3 bases and J dropped 2 bases, with 8 bases sitting between them. Germline CDR1 LNHNV, CDR2 YYDKDF (reference sequence). The length of the CDR3 is 14 residues. The CDR3, as DNA: TGTGCCACCAGCAGTACGGCAGCTGGAAACACCATATATTTT. It is translated as CATSSTAAGNTIYF.

This clonotype was seen more than once but under ten times. J is TRBJ2-5 and V is TRBV3-1, with TRBD1 matching over 8 bases. The junction had 6 bases not matched to a gene; V was cut back by 3 bases and J by 3 bases. Germline CDR1 and CDR2: LGHDT and YNNKEL (reference sequence). CDR3 size: 15 residues. CDR3 bases: TGTGCCAGCAGCCATCAGGACAGGGCGGAAGAGACCCAGTACTTC. This gives the protein CASSHQDRAEETQYF.

This clonotype was found a few times. The J gene is TRBJ2-3, the V gene TRBV7-3, with 8 bases identical to TRBD1. The CDR3 consists of 15 residues. Germline values: CDR1 SGHTA, CDR2 FQGTGA. Trimming removed 2 bases from V and 4 bases from J; junction bases left unmatched: 5. CDR3 region: CASSLQGASSDTQYF. The CDR3 nucleotides are TGTGCCAGCAGCTTACAGGGGGCGAGCTCAGATACGCAGTATTTT. The whole variable domain, filled in from reference TRBV7-3 and TRBJ2-3, reads GAGVSQTPSNKVTEKGKYVELRCDPISGHTALYWYRQSLGQGPEFLIYFQGTGAADDSGLPNDRFFAVRPEGSVSTLKIQRTERGDSAVYLCASSLQGASSDTQYFGPGTRLTVL.

V usage is TRBV20-1 and J usage is TRBJ2-7; D could derive from TRBD1 or TRBD2 (5 bases each). V dropped 6 bases and J dropped 4 bases, with 13 bases sitting between them. The CDR3 consists of 12 residues. Germline CDR1 and CDR2: DFQATT and SNEGSKA (reference sequence). CDR3 coding DNA: TGCAGTGCCGTGAGGGACGCATACGAGCAGTACTTC. Protein product: CSAVRDAYEQYF.

The genes are TRBV29-1 and TRBJ2-1; the match to TRBD2 covers 16 bases. V dropped 6 bases and J dropped 10; count of bases not matched to a gene: 9. From germline, CDR1 is SQVTM and CDR2 ANQGSEA. The CDR3 is 15 residues long. CDR3 nucleotide sequence: TGCAGCGTCGCCGGGACTAGCGGGGGGGCAGGAGAGCAGTTCTTC. Protein sequence: CSVAGTSGGAGEQFF.

This chain links TRBV4-1 with TRBJ1-2; D might be TRBD1 (5 bases). Between the trimmed V and J ends, which lost 1 base and 4 bases, there was a span of 10 bases. Germline-derived CDR1 and CDR2 are MGHRA and YSYEKL. This CDR3 has 14 amino acids. The CDR3 coding sequence is TGCGCCAGCAGCCAAGCCCAGGGCACCTATGGCTACACCTTC. It translates to CASSQAQGTYGYTF.

This clonotype was detected many times. The gene calls are TRBV7-2 and TRBJ2-3, with D uncertain. The CDR3 contains 12 residues. Trimming removed 3 bases from V and 3 bases from J, with 4 bases in between. Germline loops: CDR1 SGHTA, CDR2 FQGNSA. CDR3 bases: TGTGCCAGCAGCTTCTTTACAGATACGCAGTATTTT. Amino acid sequence: CASSFFTDTQYF.